The rows below give T cell receptor beta chains drawn from one sample of a study of OX40 agonist ivuxolimab in advanced cancers. Sequencing used immunoSEQ multiplex PCR; TCRdb keeps in-frame clones, though not all of them. The table lists tens of thousands of clones, roughly nine tenths of them singletons. Sequencing used CD4+ or CD8+ T cells sorted from blood, obtained in a trial of the OX40 agonist ivuxolimab. The receptors originated from an adult with an advanced solid tumor such as melanoma, head and neck, liver or kidney cancer. Both conserved end residues are part of each CDR3. Each record gives: clone size, D gene, V gene, J gene, CDR3 DNA, CDR3 protein. D genes are given only for firm matches. The listing skips clone size in some rows; elsewhere it reads once, few, many or a size class.

>-|-|TRBV28|TRBJ1-1
TGTGCCAGCAGTTCGTCCCGGGGGAATGCTTTCTTT
CASSSSRGNAFF
>-|-|TRBV9|TRBJ1-6
TGTGCCAGCAGCCCCCGGGGCACTGATAATTCACCCCTCCACTTT
CASSPRGTDNSPLHF
>-|-|TRBV5-6|TRBJ2-3
TGTGCCAGCAGCTTGGATCCACGGGGGGATACGCAGTATTTT
CASSLDPRGDTQYF
>-|-|TRBV4-1|TRBJ1-5
TGCGCCAGCAGCCAAGTCAGGAATCAGCCCCAGCATTTT
CASSQVRNQPQHF
>few|-|TRBV19|TRBJ2-2
TGTGCCAGTAGTATAGACATACTAGGTACGAACACCGGGGAGCTGTTTTTT
CASSIDILGTNTGELFF
>-|-|TRBV2|TRBJ1-1
TGTGCCAGCAGGGCGGGCGGGAAGAACACTGAAGCTTTCTTT
CASRAGGKNTEAFF
>-|-|TRBV18|TRBJ2-2
TGTGCCAGCTCACCACCGGCAGCCACCGGGGAGCTGTTTTTT
CASSPPAATGELFF
>-|-|TRBV2|TRBJ2-1
TGTGCCAGCAGTGAAGCGCCCAATTACAATGAGCAGTTCTTC
CASSEAPNYNEQFF
>-|TRBD2|TRBV5-4|TRBJ2-7
TGTGCCAGCAGCGCGACTAGCGGGGGGATCATATACGAGCAGTACTTC
CASSATSGGIIYEQYF
>few|-|TRBV7-3|TRBJ2-5
TGTGCCAGCAGCCCCGGAGCCTCGGGGACCCAGTACTTC
CASSPGASGTQYF
>once|-|TRBV5-4|TRBJ2-7
TGTGCCAGCAGCTCCGGGACGGTGGGGCACGAGCAGTACTTC
CASSSGTVGHEQYF
>-|-|TRBV28|TRBJ1-5
TGTGCCAGCAGTCCGGGCCGCCAGGGCAATCAGCCCCAGCATTTT
CASSPGRQGNQPQHF
>-|TRBD1|TRBV5-1|TRBJ2-1
TGCGCCAGCAGCTTGTTACAGGGGGAGAATGAGCAGTTCTTC
CASSLLQGENEQFF
>once|-|TRBV7-3|TRBJ2-7
TGTGCCAGCAGCCCTACACCTTTCTCCTACGAGCAGTACTTC
CASSPTPFSYEQYF
>-|TRBD1|TRBV14|TRBJ1-2
TGTGCCAGCAGCCCTCACCTCGGACAGGAGGACTATGGCTACACCTTC
CASSPHLGQEDYGYTF
>-|TRBD1|TRBV19|TRBJ1-2
TGTGCCAGTAGTATAGGACAGGGGGCGGAAGGCTACACCTTC
CASSIGQGAEGYTF
>-|TRBD1|TRBV18|TRBJ1-6
TGTGCCAGCTCTCCCGGACAGGGAGTCAATTCACCCCTCCACTTT
CASSPGQGVNSPLHF
>-|TRBD1|TRBV11-3|TRBJ2-1
TGTGCCAGCAGCTTCTCGACAGGGGTCGAGCAGTTCTTC
CASSFSTGVEQFF
>-|-|TRBV7-9|TRBJ1-1
TGTGCCAGCAGCTTATGGGGGCGCGGGAACACTGAAGCTTTCTTT
CASSLWGRGNTEAFF
>-|-|TRBV27|TRBJ1-3
TGTGCCAGCAGTTTATTCAGCGGAGGCACCATATATTTT
CASSLFSGGTIYF
>-|TRBD1|TRBV7-2|TRBJ2-3
TGTGCCAGCAGCCCGAGAGGGGGACAGGGGGCAAGAGATACGCAGTATTTT
CASSPRGGQGARDTQYF
>-|-|TRBV11-2|TRBJ2-7
TGTGCCAGCAGCTTAGGGACCGTTCTGAACGAGCAGTACTTC
CASSLGTVLNEQYF
>-|TRBD1|TRBV7-2|TRBJ2-1
TGTGCCAGCAGCTTTCCACGGACAGGTGGTGAGCAGTTCTTC
CASSFPRTGGEQFF
>-|-|TRBV19|TRBJ2-5
TGTGCCAGTAGTCCTGGGGGCCGCCTCGGGACCCAGTACTTC
CASSPGGRLGTQYF
>-|TRBD1|TRBV5-8|TRBJ2-7
TGTGCCAGCAGCTTGCCCGGGACAGGGAACGAGCAGTACTTC
CASSLPGTGNEQYF
>-|-|TRBV10-3|TRBJ2-4
TGTGCCATCAGGGAAGACAGACGCAAAAACATTCAGTACTTC
CAIREDRRKNIQYF
>few|-|TRBV20-1|TRBJ2-3
TGCAGTGCTAGTTGGGCAGATACGCAGTATTTT
CSASWADTQYF
>-|-|TRBV5-8|TRBJ2-2
TGTGCCAGCAGCTTATACGGGACTCAGGAGCTGTTTTTT
CASSLYGTQELFF
>-|-|TRBV9|TRBJ2-1
TGTGCCAGCAGCGTTTCGACGGGAAGCTCCTACAATGAGCAGTTCTTC
CASSVSTGSSYNEQFF
>-|-|TRBV28|TRBJ1-2
TGTGCCAGCAGTTTAAGGGGTTATGGCTACACCTTC
CASSLRGYGYTF
>-|TRBD1|TRBV9|TRBJ2-5
TGTGCCAGCAGCGTAAGGGGGCAGGAAGAGACCCAGTACTTC
CASSVRGQEETQYF
>-|TRBD2|TRBV4-2|TRBJ2-1
TGTGCCAGCAGCCAGGAAGCGGGGGGAACCTACAATGAGCAGTTCTTC
CASSQEAGGTYNEQFF
>-|-|TRBV5-1|TRBJ1-2
TGCGCCAGCAGCCAGGACAAGGGCTACACCTTC
CASSQDKGYTF